The 32 T cell receptor beta chains in this list originate from one sample, sequenced in a study of PD-1 blockade in classical Hodgkin lymphoma. Time point denoted: cycle 4 day 1 (C4D1), after more than five weeks of nivolumab. Exposure to brentuximab vedotin varied, and each patient had relapsed following autologous stem cell transplantation. Through magnetic negative selection, CD8+ T cells were separated from PBMCs that had been thawed. TCRdb's table, derived via immunoSEQ multiplex PCR, lists solely in-frame clones and lacks some. The sample has more than 12,000 clones; about nine tenths are singletons. This material consisted of CD8+ T cells from blood, taken before the fourth cycle of nivolumab. These receptors were taken from a human donor with classical Hodgkin lymphoma.

The chain links TRBV28 to TRBJ1-5, with 8 bases that match TRBD1. The J segment lost 1 base and the V segment lost 5 bases, leaving 13 bases of the junction unmatched. Germline V gives CDR1 MDHEN, CDR2 SYDVKM. The CDR3 has 18 amino acids. This CDR3 reads CASSNTDRGRLSNQPQHF. In DNA, the CDR3 is TGTGCCAGCAGTAATACCGACAGGGGCAGGTTAAGCAATCAGCCCCAGCATTTT.

The chain joins TRBV7-9 to TRBJ1-5, with 8 bases identical to TRBD1. The trim removed 5 bases at V and 5 bases at J, leaving 5 bases unmatched. Germline CDR1 and CDR2: SEHNR and FQNEAQ (reference sequence). The CDR3 contains 14 residues. The CDR3 loop is CASSPGQGDQPQHF. The CDR3 nucleotides are TGTGCCAGCAGCCCCGGACAGGGAGATCAGCCCCAGCATTTT.

This chain links TRBV7-9 with TRBJ2-2, with D unresolved. Germline V gene lookup returns CDR1 SEHNR and CDR2 FQNEAQ (reference sequence). Trimming cost V 7 bases and J 4 bases, with 7 bases left between them. The CDR3 totals 12 residues. CDR3 amino acids: CASILGTGELFF. The CDR3 nucleotides are TGTGCCAGCATATTGGGCACCGGGGAGCTGTTTTTT. Filled out from reference TRBV7-9 and TRBJ2-2, the complete variable domain reads DTGVSQNPRHKITKRGQNVTFRCDPISEHNRLYWYRQTLGQGPEFLTYFQNEAQLEKSRLLSDRFSAERPKGSFSTLEIQRTEQGDSAMYLCASILGTGELFFGEGSRLTVL.

The chain joins TRBV7-9 to TRBJ2-5; 8 nucleotides agree with TRBD2. The CDR3 runs 14 residues. The V gene end was trimmed by 7 bases and the J gene end by 5 bases; junction bases not matched to a gene: 9. Per germline, CDR1 SEHNR and CDR2 FQNEAQ (reference sequence). The CDR3 sequence is CASTLSGSWETQYF. In DNA form, the CDR3 reads TGTGCCAGCACCCTAAGCGGGAGCTGGGAGACCCAGTACTTC.

The chain uses TRBV7-8 and TRBJ2-1; TRBD2 is a possible D gene (5 bases). Germline V gene data show CDR1 as SGHVS and CDR2 as FQNEAQ. V was trimmed by 5 bases and J by 4 bases, leaving 21 bases between them. The CDR3 has 17 residues. Here the CDR3 DNA reads TGTGCCAGCAGCCAAGACAACGGGATCTTGGGGTACAATGAGCAGTTCTTC. Its protein product is CASSQDNGILGYNEQFF.

V gene TRBV6-8 combines with J gene TRBJ1-3; D ambiguous. CDR1 MNHGY and CDR2 SAAAGT come from the germline V gene. Trimming took 0 bases from V and 4 from J, leaving 1 base between them. The CDR3 sequence is 12 residues long. The CDR3 spells CASSYSGNTIYF. The CDR3 DNA reads TGTGCCAGCAGTTACTCGGGAAACACCATATATTTT.

The rearrangement joins TRBV2 to TRBJ2-3, with TRBD2 as a possible D gene (5 bases). The germline V gene encodes CDR1 SNHLY and CDR2 FYNNEI. Trimming removed 6 bases from V and 4 bases from J, with 14 bases in between. The CDR3 length is 14 residues. The CDR3 nucleotides are TGTGCCAGCAGCCGCATCCTAGCCCCAGATACGCAGTATTTT. Amino acids: CASSRILAPDTQYF.

The gene calls are TRBV7-6 and TRBJ2-5, with 11 bases identical to TRBD2. Trimming at V came to 0 bases and at J to 4 bases, leaving 7 bases not matched to a gene. Germline CDR1 and CDR2: SGHVS and FNYEAQ. The CDR3 is made up of 17 amino acids. The CDR3 nucleotides are TGTGCCAGCAGCTTAGCACTAGCGGGAGCACTTGCAGAGACCCAGTACTTC. Residues: CASSLALAGALAETQYF. Full variable domain (outside the CDR3, taken from reference TRBV7-6 and TRBJ2-5): GAGVSQSPRYKVTKRGQDVALRCDPISGHVSLYWYRQALGQGPEFLTYFNYEAQQDKSGLPNDRFSAERPEGSISTLTIQRTEQRDSAMYRCASSLALAGALAETQYFGPGTRLLVL.

The chain uses TRBV11-1 and TRBJ2-2; no clear D gene. The germline V and J ends were trimmed by 6 bases and 3 bases, with 11 bases remaining between them. Germline V gene data show CDR1 as SGHAT and CDR2 as FQDESV (reference sequence). The CDR3 extends over 14 amino acids. CDR3 nucleotides: TGTGCCAGCAGGTTTGAGGTCGACACCGGGGAGCTGTTTTTT. It is translated as CASRFEVDTGELFF.

The J gene is TRBJ2-7, the V gene TRBV2; D may be TRBD1 (7 bases). V lost 1 base to trimming and J lost 2 bases, with 15 bases between them. The CDR3 length is 16 residues. Germline loops: CDR1 SNHLY, CDR2 FYNNEI. The CDR3 here is CASSEGPGGPAYEQYF. The CDR3 coding sequence is TGTGCCAGCAGTGAAGGCCCAGGGGGGCCTGCCTACGAGCAGTACTTC.

With respect to this clone: The junction differs from germline at one of its ends, possibly a read error. This rearrangement joins TRBV7-7 to TRBJ2-1; weak D call: TRBD2 (5 bases). Germline-derived CDR1 and CDR2 are SSHAT and FNYEAQ (reference sequence). CDR3 length equals 14 residues. The CDR3 region has the DNA TGTGCTAGCAGCCCGAGCGGCTCCTACAATGAGCAGTTCTTC. Protein product: CASSPSGSYNEQFF.

The J gene is TRBJ1-2, the V gene TRBV10-3, with unresolved D. There are 14 residues in the CDR3. Germline CDR1 is ENHRY and CDR2 is SYGVKD. V dropped 10 bases and J dropped 3 bases, with 18 bases sitting between them. The CDR3 DNA follows: TGTGCCAGCAAGGGTTCCTCAATGGACTATGGCTACACCTTC. This codes for CASKGSSMDYGYTF.

The J gene is TRBJ2-7, the V gene TRBV13; TRBD1 matches at 7 bases. This CDR3 is built from 18 residues. Trimming took 2 bases from V and 2 from J; bases not matched to a gene: 15. The germline gives CDR1 PRHDT, CDR2 FYEKMQ (reference sequence). The CDR3 sequence is CASSLQGQGESLTYEQYF. The CDR3 coding sequence is TGTGCCAGCAGCTTACAAGGGCAGGGGGAGAGCTTAACCTACGAGCAGTACTTC.

The CDR3 protein is CASSYGIADTQYF. CDR3 nucleotides: TGTGCCAGCAGCTACGGGATAGCAGATACGCAGTATTTT. V and J are TRBV7-9 and TRBJ2-3; a weak D match, TRBD2 (5 bases). The V gene lost 4 bases and the J gene lost 4 bases, with 9 bases spanning the gap. The CDR3 sequence is 13 residues long. CDR1 and CDR2 from the germline V gene are SEHNR and FQNEAQ (reference sequence).

The V and J genes are TRBV4-1 and TRBJ2-1; 9 bases agree with TRBD2. This CDR3 comprises 18 residues. Germline CDR1 is MGHRA and CDR2 is YSYEKL. J was trimmed by 6 bases and V by 4 bases; bases with no gene match: 16. CDR3 bases: TGCGCCAGCAGCCGAGGACCAATAGCGGGGGTTCCCTTCAATGAGCAGTTCTTC. It encodes CASSRGPIAGVPFNEQFF.

This chain connects TRBV7-8 to TRBJ1-2, with a possible D match to TRBD1 (5 bases). The germline V and J ends were trimmed by 1 base and 6 bases, with 15 bases remaining between them. Per germline, CDR1 SGHVS and CDR2 FQNEAQ. The CDR3 is made up of 15 amino acids. The CDR3 loop reads CASSLGVTARDGYTF. CDR3 bases: TGTGCCAGCAGCTTAGGCGTCACCGCCAGGGATGGCTACACCTTC.

The rearrangement uses TRBV27 and TRBJ1-1; no firm D call. The V and J ends lost 7 bases and 3 bases respectively, with 12 bases between them. The CDR3 extends over 13 amino acids. The germline V gene has CDR1 MNHEY and CDR2 SMNVEV (reference sequence). The CDR3 loop reads CASTNDPDTEAFF. Here the CDR3 DNA reads TGTGCCAGCACCAACGACCCGGACACTGAAGCTTTCTTT.

The chain carries TRBV19 and TRBJ1-1; D is undetermined. The V and J ends lost 6 bases and 1 base respectively, with 12 bases between them. Germline V gene sequence: CDR1 LNHDA, CDR2 SQIVND (reference sequence). The CDR3 loop spans 14 amino acids. The CDR3 coding sequence is TGTGCCAGTAGCCTAGGTGCCGGGAACACTGAAGCTTTCTTT. Amino acids: CASSLGAGNTEAFF.

The genes are TRBV27 and TRBJ2-7; D remains ambiguous. Germline CDR1 is MNHEY and CDR2 is SMNVEV (reference sequence). Trimming took 5 bases from V and 3 from J, leaving 14 bases between them. The length of the CDR3 is 14 residues. The CDR3: CASSPLGPDYEQYF. The CDR3 DNA reads as TGTGCCAGCAGTCCCCTTGGTCCAGACTACGAGCAGTACTTC.

V is TRBV6-5 and J is TRBJ2-2; D possibly corresponds to TRBD1 (6 bases). Looked up from germline, CDR1 is MNHEY and CDR2 is SVGAGI. CDR3 size: 15 residues. V dropped 1 base and J dropped 1 base, with 7 bases sitting between them. The CDR3 sequence: CASSYLDRNTGELFF. CDR3 DNA: TGTGCCAGCAGTTACTTGGACAGGAACACCGGGGAGCTGTTTTTT.

The chain recombines TRBV30 with TRBJ1-1; D is possibly TRBD1 (5 bases). Germline assignment: CDR1 GTSNPN and CDR2 SVGIG (reference sequence). V lost 3 bases and J 1 base, leaving 9 bases between the germline ends. This CDR3 is 13 amino acids long. CDR3 bases: TGTGCCTGGAGGGGGGAGGGGAACACTGAAGCTTTCTTT. Protein product: CAWRGEGNTEAFF.

The rearrangement joins TRBV7-6 to TRBJ2-7, with 8 bases lining up with TRBD1. CDR1 and CDR2 from the germline V gene are SGHVS and FNYEAQ. CDR3 size: 16 residues. Trimming at V came to 4 bases and at J to 3 bases, leaving 11 bases not matched to a gene. The CDR3 nucleotides are TGTGCCAGCAGCTCAGATGGGACAGGAGGGGACTACGAGCAGTACTTC. This gives the protein CASSSDGTGGDYEQYF. Full variable domain (missing parts from reference TRBV7-6 and TRBJ2-7): GAGVSQSPRYKVTKRGQDVALRCDPISGHVSLYWYRQALGQGPEFLTYFNYEAQQDKSGLPNDRFSAERPEGSISTLTIQRTEQRDSAMYRCASSSDGTGGDYEQYFGPGTRLTVT.

Worth noting for this clone: The junction does not match germline at one end; this may be a read error. V and J are TRBV7-7 and TRBJ2-2; 8 positions match TRBD2. Germline V gene data show CDR1 as SSHAT and CDR2 as FNYEAQ (reference sequence). CDR3 length: 18 residues. The CDR3 sequence: CASSLEPRPGLGTGELFF. Written as DNA, the CDR3 is TGTGCTAGCAGCTTAGAGCCCCGCCCGGGACTAGGGACCGGGGAGCTGTTTTTT.

J is TRBJ2-1 and V is TRBV15; D is possibly TRBD1 or TRBD2 (5 bases each). This CDR3 has 14 amino acids. The ends were cut back, 1 base at V and 5 bases at J, with 9 bases in the middle. In germline, CDR1 is LNHNV, CDR2 YYDKDF (reference sequence). The CDR3 bases are TGTGCCACCAGCAGAGCGCAGGGAGACAATGAGCAGTTCTTC. It encodes CATSRAQGDNEQFF.

This clone was seen a few times. J is TRBJ2-6 and V is TRBV18, with a possible D match to TRBD2 (5 bases). The CDR3 is 15 residues long. Germline V gene lookup returns CDR1 KGHSH and CDR2 LQKENI. The V and J ends lost 2 bases and 3 bases respectively, with 8 bases between them. This chain's CDR3 is CASSPWESGANVLTF. CDR3 nucleotide sequence: TGTGCCAGCTCACCATGGGAGAGTGGGGCCAACGTCCTGACTTTC.

The genes are TRBV25-1 and TRBJ2-7; D might be TRBD2 (6 bases). There are 13 residues in the CDR3. Trimming pared 1 base from V and 3 bases from J, leaving 7 bases between. The germline gives CDR1 MGHDK, CDR2 SYGVNS. CDR3 DNA sequence: TGTGCCAGCAGTGAATTGGGAGGCTACGAGCAGTACTTC. Protein product: CASSELGGYEQYF.

About this clone: Compared with germline, one end of the junction differs, possibly owing to a read error. This rearrangement joins TRBV11-2 to TRBJ2-5; 7 positions agree with TRBD2. The CDR3 is 14 amino acids. The V gene's germline CDR1 is SGHAT and CDR2 FQNNGV. DNA for the CDR3: TGTGCCAGCAGATTAGCGGGCCAATCGGCGACCCAGTACTTC. Protein product: CASRLAGQSATQYF.

The chain recombines TRBV6-5 with TRBJ2-7; D call uncertain. The ends were cut back, 5 bases at V and 4 bases at J, with 3 bases in the middle. Germline CDR1 is MNHEY and CDR2 is SVGAGI. There are 10 residues in the CDR3. The CDR3 loop reads CASSTYEQYF. The CDR3, as DNA: TGTGCCAGCAGTACTTACGAGCAGTACTTC.

This chain uses TRBV6-5 with TRBJ2-1; the D gene is possibly TRBD2 (6 bases). The CDR3 loop spans 15 amino acids. Germline V CDR1 and CDR2: MNHEY, SVGAGI. The V and J ends lost 4 bases and 6 bases respectively, with 16 bases between them. The CDR3 nucleotides are TGTGCCAGCAGTTTTTCAGACTGGGGAGGCAATGAGCAGTTCTTC. Protein sequence: CASSFSDWGGNEQFF.

The chain employs TRBV28 and TRBJ1-2; D not certain. The V gene lost 10 bases and the J gene lost 2 bases, with 17 bases spanning the gap. Germline-derived CDR1 and CDR2 are MDHEN and SYDVKM. This CDR3 has 14 residues. This CDR3 reads CATKKIRVNYGYTF. The CDR3 DNA reads TGTGCCACCAAAAAAATCCGGGTAAACTATGGCTACACCTTC.

This chain uses TRBV2 with TRBJ1-2; D is perhaps TRBD1 (5 bases). Germline CDR1 is SNHLY and CDR2 is FYNNEI. This CDR3 spans 13 amino acids. Trimming stripped 3 bases from V and 2 bases from J, with 7 bases between. CDR3 in amino acids: CASSDPGNYGYTF. The CDR3 nucleotides are TGTGCCAGCAGTGATCCAGGGAACTATGGCTACACCTTC.

J is TRBJ2-7 and V is TRBV27; TRBD2 matches at 9 bases. CDR1 is MNHEY, CDR2 SMNVEV, per germline (reference sequence). CDR3 length: 16 residues. The junction had 8 bases not matched to a gene; V was cut back by 5 bases and J by 0 bases. The CDR3 bases are TGTGCCAGCAGTCCCCGGTGGACTAGCGCCTCCTACGAGCAGTACTTC. Encoded protein: CASSPRWTSASYEQYF.